What follows is one TCR beta chain and its context. Its matching antigen is unknown. Since a much larger clone is just one base distant, this may be a read error. The data were taken from a study of T cell repertoires in cytomegalovirus infection. Study-wide context: Public signatures in TCR beta pointed to CMV infection and matching HLA type. The study, taken as a whole, reports: It was HLA-C-restricted CMV-specific TCR beta clonotypes that dominated the response ex vivo. Cumulative frequency of public TCR beta families picked out carriers of CMV plus the relevant HLA.

TCRdb itself ran the reads through MiXCR, one entry per CDR3 protein. The data show hundreds of thousands of distinct CDR3 sequences, 24% seen once. CDR3 size: 12 residues. CDR1 and CDR2 (germline): SGHVS, FNYEAQ. The sequenced material came from CD8+ T cells from PBMCs. The genes are TRBV7-6 and TRBJ2-5; D perhaps matches TRBD2 (5 bases). This clonotype was sampled from a human donor in good health (CMV status not recorded). Some clones in this sample may be carry-over from other donors' samples. CDR3 in amino acids: CTSSLAWETQYF. The CDR3 nucleotides are TGTACCAGCAGCTTAGCGTGGGAGACCCAGTACTTC.